The 10 T cell receptor beta chains below were found in one sample sequenced in a study of CD8 T cells in ankylosing spondylitis. General study points: Seemingly characteristic of ankylosing spondylitis blood was a TCR beta motif consisting of under 10 highly homologous variants.

MiXCR, run by TCRdb on the 5' RACE reads, gives a single entry per CDR3 protein. The table records approximately 400,000 distinct CDR3 sequences, roughly 15% of them present only once. Antigens for these TCRs are unknown. The sequenced sample was blood, either unsorted or a sorted T cell fraction (not recorded which). These receptors all come from a male donor with ankylosing spondylitis.

This chain uses TRBV30 with TRBJ1-1, with TRBD1 matching 9 bases. CDR1 is GTSNPN, CDR2 SVGIG, per germline (reference sequence). V dropped 5 bases and J dropped 10; count of bases not matched to a gene: 8. The CDR3 is 12 amino acids. CDR3 bases: TGTGCCTGGGACACAGGGGGCTTTGGAGCTTTCTTT. It encodes CAWDTGGFGAFF.

J is TRBJ2-1 and V is TRBV5-1; possible D gene TRBD2, 6 bases. Looked up from germline, CDR1 is SGHRS and CDR2 is YFSETQ. CDR3 size: 15 residues. V shed 1 base and J shed 2 bases, with 10 bases lying between them. CDR3 DNA sequence: TGCGCCAGCAGCTTGTTAGGGGAGGCCTACAATGAGCAGTTCTTC. The encoded protein is CASSLLGEAYNEQFF.

The genes are TRBV7-9 and TRBJ1-2, with TRBD1 identical over 10 bases. The CDR3 runs 15 residues. CDR1 is SEHNR, CDR2 FQNEAQ, per germline (reference sequence). Trimming cost V 6 bases and J 7 bases; bases outside gene matches: 11. CDR3 region: CASSLSLTGGGGYTF. The CDR3 DNA reads TGTGCCAGCAGTCTTAGCCTGACAGGGGGCGGTGGCTACACCTTC.

This clonotype has just a few counts. This chain connects TRBV12-3 or TRBV12-4 to TRBJ2-3, with 8 nucleotides matching TRBD1. The V segment lost 5 bases and the J segment 2 bases; nucleotides outside the gene matches: 3. The CDR3 length is 14 residues. CDR3 coding DNA: TGTGCCAGCAGTCAACAGGGGGTCACAGATACGCAGTATTTT. It yields the protein CASSQQGVTDTQYF.

The J gene is TRBJ2-1, the V gene TRBV12-3 or TRBV12-4; TRBD1 aligns across 7 bases. Losses at the gene ends were 0 bases for V and 5 bases for J; bases not matched to a gene: 13. CDR3 length: 18 amino acids. This CDR3 is CASSLATVGTAPNNEQFF. The CDR3 nucleotides are TGTGCCAGCAGTTTAGCCACCGTCGGGACAGCCCCCAACAATGAGCAGTTCTTC.

Many counts were recorded for this clonotype. This sequence joins TRBV12-3 or TRBV12-4 and TRBJ1-6, with 9 positions matching TRBD1. CDR3 size: 15 residues. Trimming cost V 5 bases and J 7 bases; bases outside gene matches: 6. The CDR3 sequence: CASSPSGTGNSPLHF. The CDR3 coding sequence is TGTGCCAGCAGTCCTAGCGGGACAGGGAATTCACCCCTCCACTTT.

The J gene is TRBJ1-6, the V gene TRBV4-1; no clear D gene. V dropped 2 bases and J dropped 0 bases, with 11 bases sitting between them. Germline-derived CDR1 and CDR2 are MGHRA and YSYEKL. The CDR3 length is 17 residues. The CDR3 nucleotides read TGCGCCAGCAGCCAACCGCACAGAAGCTCCTATAATTCACCCCTCCACTTT. It translates to CASSQPHRSSYNSPLHF.

The chain couples TRBV20-1 to TRBJ2-5; 12 nucleotides line up with TRBD2. The CDR3 covers 14 residues. CDR1 is DFQATT, CDR2 SNEGSKA, per germline (reference sequence). The J segment lost 4 bases and the V segment lost 2 bases, leaving 2 bases of the junction unmatched. The CDR3 loop reads CSARLAGGLETQYF. In DNA form, the CDR3 reads TGCAGTGCTAGACTAGCGGGAGGGCTAGAGACCCAGTACTTC.

The chain recombines TRBV7-9 with TRBJ2-7; 12 bases are shared with TRBD1. The germline gives CDR1 SEHNR, CDR2 FQNEAQ (reference sequence). The CDR3 length is 15 residues. Trimming removed 6 bases from V and 0 bases from J; junction bases left unmatched: 3. CDR3 residues: CASRRDRGPSYEQYF. The CDR3 DNA is TGTGCCAGCAGGAGGGACAGGGGGCCCTCCTACGAGCAGTACTTC.

About this clonotype: A much larger clonotype is one base distant, so this may be a read error. The rearrangement uses TRBV12-3 or TRBV12-4 and TRBJ2-3, with D tentatively TRBD2 (6 bases). This CDR3 spans 16 amino acids. The V end lost 3 bases, the J end lost 2 bases, and 15 bases lay between the germline ends. The CDR3, as DNA: TGTGCCAGCAGTTTTCGGATTAGCGGTTTCACAGATACGCAGTATTTT. Its protein is CASSFRISGFTDTQYF.